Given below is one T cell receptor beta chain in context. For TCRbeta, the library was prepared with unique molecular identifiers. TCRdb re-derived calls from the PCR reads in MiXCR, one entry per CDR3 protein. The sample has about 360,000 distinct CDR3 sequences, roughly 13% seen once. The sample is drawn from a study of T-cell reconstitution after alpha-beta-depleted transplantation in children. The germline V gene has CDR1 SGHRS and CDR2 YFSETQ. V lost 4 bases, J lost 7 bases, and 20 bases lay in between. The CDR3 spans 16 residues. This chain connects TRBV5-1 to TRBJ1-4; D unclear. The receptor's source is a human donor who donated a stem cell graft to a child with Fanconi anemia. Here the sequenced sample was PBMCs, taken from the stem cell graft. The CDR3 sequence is CASSPLAESGLEKLFF. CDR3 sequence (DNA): TGCGCCAGCAGCCCCCTTGCAGAGAGCGGGCTTGAAAAACTGTTTTTT.